This TCR beta chain was found in a study of post-analysis software for immune sequencing data (dated by TCRdb to the mid-2010s). Notes on the research overall: Recorded disease courses included relapsing-remitting, secondary progressive and progressive-relapsing multiple sclerosis, with some patients lacking subtype annotation. A subset of samples was prepared in parallel using single-end sample barcoding, then pooled and co-amplified after Illumina adapter ligation. The multiple sclerosis patient repertoires were compared with more than 10 previously published healthy control repertoires from donors aged 6 to 25 years. Results and caveats for the whole study, not just this receptor: The control group was slightly older than the multiple sclerosis patient group. Patients showed significantly higher frequencies than controls for roughly five TRBV segments, among them TRBV5-6, TRBV5-1 and TRBV20-1. Direct clustering with F measure revealed strong co-clustering of samples prepared in the same batch, which led to a batch-effect correction. Significantly lower normalized Chao1 diversity was found in multiple sclerosis patients than in controls, suggesting substantial peripheral T-cell clonal expansion.

TCR beta repertoires were profiled from peripheral blood of roughly 13 young patients with multiple sclerosis to demonstrate the VDJtools post-analysis software. Multiple sclerosis patients were children and adolescents aged roughly 6 to 16 years. The library was produced with PCR. Sequencing took place on an Illumina HiSeq 2500. To reduce PCR and sequencing biases, unique molecular identifiers were built into the TCR beta cDNA libraries. Approximately 500,000 cDNA molecules were obtained per 1 to 10 million input T cells, so each molecule approximated one T cell. Patient libraries were prepared and sequenced with the same protocol used for the earlier healthy control dataset. Samples belonging to the same batch were prepared together, multiplexed and sequenced on a shared HiSeq lane. Under the source paper's analysis protocol: Raw barcoded reads were processed with MIGEC, discarding single-read molecular identifier groups before consensus assembly and CDR3 extraction. Clonotype tables were post-analysed with VDJtools, normalizing diversity by down-sampling all datasets to the smallest sample size. Repertoire overlap clustering matched CDR3 amino acid but not nucleotide sequences to correct batch-related cross-sample contamination. TCRdb applied fastp at Q25 and MiXCR to the public reads, then kept only in-frame beta chains. Records with the same CDR3 protein are collapsed into one entry carrying the most frequent genes and DNA. TCRdb's processing, not the authors' own work, is the source of the V and J calls. The sample has 550,000 to 700,000 distinct CDR3 sequences on record, roughly two fifths of them singletons. Of the sample, roughly 1.8% is held by the ten largest clones.

About this clonotype itself: There is no known antigen for this receptor. Base qualities are not at hand, and no much larger clone is one base apart.

The CDR3 spans 13 residues, from the cysteine through the phenylalanine. Only the CDR3 portion is preserved as DNA: 39 bases, with reading frame beginning at the first base. V and J lose 6 bases and 10 bases, and a span of 19 bases separates them. Per the germline V gene, MNHEY is the CDR1 and SVGEGT is the CDR2. The TCR was taken from a girl between 10 and 17 years old with multiple sclerosis. The chain is made from TRBV6-2 or TRBV6-3 and TRBJ2-7; the D match is possibly TRBD1 or TRBD2, with 6 bases aligned in each. Specimen: blood. The encoded CDR3 is CASSRRDKGSQYF. Read as DNA, the sequence is TGTGCCAGCAGCCGGCGGGACAAGGGATCCCAGTACTTC.